The 20 T cell receptor beta chains presented below share a single source sample, sequenced in a study of T cell changes during pregnancy in multiple sclerosis. TCRdb keeps only in-frame clones here, not all; method: immunoSEQ multiplex PCR. The sample lists about 34,000 clones; over 85% were seen once. Sequenced material: CD8+ T cells from peripheral blood mononuclear cells, taken in the third trimester of pregnancy. All receptors derive from a female donor with multiple sclerosis, enrolled in a pregnancy study.

This chain links TRBV27 with TRBJ1-1, with no clear D. V lost 6 bases to trimming and J lost 0 bases, with 8 bases between them. The CDR3 consists of 13 residues. Germline CDR1 reads MNHEY; CDR2 reads SMNVEV (reference sequence). The CDR3 coding sequence is TGTGCCAGCAGCCGAGGGATGAACACTGAAGCTTTCTTT. Protein: CASSRGMNTEAFF.

This clone has a single count. The rearrangement links TRBV10-3 to TRBJ1-6; no clear D gene. CDR3 length equals 15 residues. The germline V and J ends were trimmed by 0 bases and 7 bases, with 10 bases remaining between them. The germline gives CDR1 ENHRY, CDR2 SYGVKD. CDR3 protein: CAISESTDENSPLHF. CDR3 bases: TGTGCCATCAGTGAGTCTACAGACGAAAATTCACCCCTCCACTTT.

This chain connects TRBV7-9 to TRBJ2-2; 10 bases align to TRBD2. The CDR3 loop spans 19 amino acids. Germline V CDR1 and CDR2: SEHNR, FQNEAQ (reference sequence). V was pared by 7 bases and J by 0 bases, with 14 bases of the junction left unmatched. The chain's CDR3 is CASILGMLAGASNTGELFF. CDR3 nucleotides: TGTGCCAGCATCCTGGGTATGCTAGCGGGGGCCTCGAACACCGGGGAGCTGTTTTTT.

The chain has TRBV6-5 and TRBJ2-3, with D maybe TRBD1 (5 bases). The CDR3 runs 14 residues. The germline V and J ends were trimmed by 0 bases and 5 bases, with 9 bases remaining between them. The germline V gene encodes CDR1 MNHEY and CDR2 SVGAGI. The CDR3 bases are TGTGCCAGCAGTTACTCATGGACACGAGATACGCAGTATTTT. Its translation: CASSYSWTRDTQYF.

The rearrangement joins TRBV7-2 to TRBJ1-2; 8 bases are a match to TRBD1. Trimming took 1 base from V and 5 from J; bases not matched to a gene: 6. Per germline, CDR1 SGHTA and CDR2 FQGNSA. This CDR3 has 15 residues. The CDR3 DNA reads as TGTGCCAGCAGCTTAGACCAGGACAGGGTTTATGGCTACACCTTC. Protein sequence: CASSLDQDRVYGYTF.

The chain recombines TRBV5-5 with TRBJ2-3; D may be TRBD1 (5 bases). The germline gives CDR1 SGHKS, CDR2 YYEKEE (reference sequence). The CDR3 runs 16 residues. The V and J ends lost 7 bases and 1 base respectively, with 19 bases between them. The CDR3 here is CASDKTRESGTDTQYF. In DNA, the CDR3 is TGTGCCAGCGATAAAACCAGGGAAAGCGGCACAGATACGCAGTATTTT.

In its sample, this clone was seen once. V gene TRBV5-1 combines with J gene TRBJ1-1; 8 bases fit TRBD1. V lost 3 bases and J lost 1; bases outside the gene matches: 5. CDR1 is SGHRS, CDR2 YFSETQ, per germline. The CDR3 extends over 15 amino acids. The CDR3 DNA is TGCGCCAGCAGCTCACCCGGGACAGGGAACACTGAAGCTTTCTTT. This gives the protein CASSSPGTGNTEAFF.

This clone came up once. The chain carries TRBV27 and TRBJ2-3, with 8 bases identical to TRBD2. The ends lost 4 bases at V and 3 bases at J; junction bases unmatched: 9. Looked up from germline, CDR1 is MNHEY and CDR2 is SMNVEV (reference sequence). The CDR3 length is 16 residues. The DNA for the CDR3 is TGTGCCAGCAGTTGGACTAGCTATGTAGCAACAGATACGCAGTATTTT. This translates into CASSWTSYVATDTQYF.

This chain links TRBV2 with TRBJ2-1; TRBD1 matches 11 bases. Trimming at V came to 11 bases and at J to 10 bases, leaving 22 bases not matched to a gene. Per the germline V gene, CDR1 is SNHLY and CDR2 is FYNNEI. The CDR3 totals 17 residues. Here the CDR3 DNA reads TGTGCCCTTCAGACTTCCGGGACAGGGGGAAAGACGATCGAGCAGTTCTTC. It encodes CALQTSGTGGKTIEQFF.

The CDR3, as DNA: TGTGCCAGCAGTTTAGTAAGGAGCGGCTACGAGCAGTACTTC. This sequence encodes CASSLVRSGYEQYF. J is TRBJ2-7 and V is TRBV27; maybe TRBD2 (5 bases). Trimming pared 2 bases from V and 3 bases from J, leaving 11 bases between. Germline CDR1 is MNHEY and CDR2 is SMNVEV (reference sequence). The CDR3 has 14 amino acids.

This chain links TRBV4-3 with TRBJ2-1; TRBD1 aligns across 8 bases. Trimming removed 4 bases from V and 4 bases from J; junction bases left unmatched: 6. The V gene's germline CDR1 is LGHNA and CDR2 YSLEER. The CDR3 loop spans 15 amino acids. This CDR3 reads CASSPDRASYNEQFF. CDR3 DNA sequence: TGCGCCAGCAGCCCGGACAGGGCATCATACAATGAGCAGTTCTTC.

The chain recombines TRBV19 with TRBJ1-1; D call uncertain. Between the trimmed V and J ends, which lost 2 bases and 0 bases, there was a span of 10 bases. Germline CDR1 LNHDA, CDR2 SQIVND (reference sequence). The CDR3 covers 15 residues. CDR3 DNA sequence: TGTGCCAGTAGTATAACGGAGTTCATGAACACTGAAGCTTTCTTT. It codes for CASSITEFMNTEAFF.

The chain joins TRBV7-6 to TRBJ2-1; D might be TRBD2 (6 bases). The CDR3 length is 12 residues. The V end lost 5 bases, the J end lost 6 bases, and 8 bases lay between the germline ends. Per germline, CDR1 SGHVS and CDR2 FNYEAQ. The CDR3 loop is CASSAGGNEQFF. CDR3 nucleotides: TGTGCCAGCAGCGCCGGGGGCAATGAGCAGTTCTTC.

V gene TRBV10-3 combines with J gene TRBJ2-7, with 9 bases identical to TRBD1. The junction had 19 bases not matched to a gene; V was cut back by 1 base and J by 6 bases. Germline V lookup: CDR1 ENHRY, CDR2 SYGVKD. This CDR3 has 19 amino acids. The CDR3 here is CAISELPDRGTSQITEQYF. The CDR3 DNA follows: TGTGCCATCAGTGAGTTACCGGACAGGGGAACCAGCCAGATTACCGAGCAGTACTTC.

This clone was seen just once. The V call is TRBV11-2, the J call TRBJ2-7, with D perhaps TRBD1 (5 bases). Germline assignment: CDR1 SGHAT and CDR2 FQNNGV. The CDR3 contains 11 residues. The V end lost 3 bases, the J end lost 6 bases, and 6 bases lay between the germline ends. CDR3 region: CASSFTGEQYF. DNA of the CDR3: TGTGCCAGCAGCTTTACAGGCGAGCAGTACTTC.

The rearrangement uses TRBV7-3 and TRBJ1-1, with 11 bases aligning to TRBD1. The CDR3 totals 15 residues. Germline assignment: CDR1 SGHTA and CDR2 FQGTGA. J was trimmed by 6 bases and V by 2 bases; bases with no gene match: 5. The CDR3 DNA sequence: TGTGCCAGCAGCTTAGGACAGGGGGCCCCGTCTGAAGCTTTCTTT. Protein: CASSLGQGAPSEAFF.

The chain couples TRBV13 to TRBJ1-1; 7 nucleotides match TRBD1. CDR3 length equals 15 residues. With 5 bases clipped from V and 7 bases from J, the junction kept 13 bases outside the gene matches. Germline CDR1 and CDR2: PRHDT and FYEKMQ (reference sequence). The CDR3 DNA follows: TGTGCCAGCAGCGCTCTAACAGACAGGGTGAATGAAGCTTTCTTT. Translating it yields CASSALTDRVNEAFF. Drawing the rest from reference TRBV13 and TRBJ1-1, the complete variable domain is AAGVIQSPRHLIKEKRETATLKCYPIPRHDTVYWYQQGPGQDPQFLISFYEKMQSDKGSIPDRFSAQQFSDYHSELNMSSLELGDSALYFCASSALTDRVNEAFFGQGTRLTVV.

The chain has TRBV11-2 and TRBJ2-7; 11 bases align to TRBD2. Germline CDR1 is SGHAT and CDR2 is FQNNGV. The CDR3 extends over 14 amino acids. Germline trimming cut 3 bases from V and 4 bases from J; bases unmatched to any gene: 2. DNA of the CDR3: TGTGCCAGCAGCTTTAGCGGGGGGGCATACGAGCAGTACTTC. Its translation: CASSFSGGAYEQYF.

The chain has TRBV7-9 and TRBJ2-5, with D possibly matching TRBD1 (5 bases). V was shortened by 2 bases and J by 4 bases, with 14 bases between the two germline ends. The CDR3 covers 15 residues. Germline V gene data show CDR1 as SEHNR and CDR2 as FQNEAQ (reference sequence). The CDR3 sequence is CASSLNPQGRETQYF. In DNA form, the CDR3 reads TGTGCCAGCAGCTTAAACCCGCAGGGTAGAGAGACCCAGTACTTC.

The rearrangement joins TRBV6-1 to TRBJ1-5; D is undetermined. There are 16 residues in the CDR3. Germline loops: CDR1 MNHNS, CDR2 SASEGT. Trimming left V 2 bases short and J 4 bases short, with 15 bases between. CDR3 amino acids: CASSELSVFRNQPQHF. CDR3 sequence (DNA): TGTGCCAGCAGTGAATTAAGCGTATTTAGGAATCAGCCCCAGCATTTT.